What follows describes a single T cell receptor beta chain. Trimming removed 6 bases from V and 0 bases from J, with 14 bases in between. This CDR3 contains 16 residues. Germline V gene data show CDR1 as MNHNY and CDR2 as SVGAGI (reference sequence). TCRdb's copy holds only in-frame clones and misses some; the assay was immunoSEQ multiplex PCR. The table has 2 million to 2.5 million clones, over 90% seen once. The entry originates in a study of shared clonotypes between healthy human individuals. The chain couples TRBV6-6 to TRBJ2-2; TRBD2 is a possible D gene (5 bases). Sequenced: naive CD4+ T cells from PBMCs. The subset was: CD45RA+ positively selected. This receptor was obtained from a man aged 18 to 29 in good health. Some clones in this sample may be carry-over from other donors' samples. As DNA, the CDR3 is TGTGCCAGCAGCCACCTAGCTGTAACGAACACCGGGGAGCTGTTTTTT. Protein product: CASSHLAVTNTGELFF.